A single sample is the source of the 24 T cell receptor beta chains below, sequenced in a study of blood T cell repertoires in COVID-19. The assay was immunoSEQ multiplex PCR, and TCRdb's table has in-frame clones only and misses some. Among some 200,000 clones listed, roughly 87% were seen once. Sequencing was carried out using PBMCs or T cells enriched from blood (not recorded which). The origin of the receptors is a woman in her thirties who had recovered from COVID-19.

The rearrangement joins TRBV5-5 to TRBJ1-6; 7 nucleotides match TRBD1. Germline loops: CDR1 SGHKS, CDR2 YYEKEE (reference sequence). After removal of 1 base from V and 6 bases from J, the junction contained 7 bases not matched to a gene. The CDR3 spans 16 residues. This chain's CDR3 is CASSLQPGQINSPLHF. The CDR3 region has the DNA TGTGCCAGCAGCTTGCAGCCGGGACAGATTAATTCACCCCTCCACTTT.

The chain employs TRBV15 and TRBJ1-3; D is perhaps TRBD1 (5 bases). V was shortened by 0 bases and J by 7 bases, with 16 bases between the two germline ends. The V gene's germline CDR1 is LNHNV and CDR2 YYDKDF (reference sequence). This CDR3 comprises 16 residues. This CDR3 reads CATSRDLGGTRNTIYF. The CDR3 nucleotides are TGTGCCACCAGCAGAGATCTTGGCGGGACCCGGAACACCATATATTTT.

This clone was detected only a few times. The chain combines TRBV11-2 with TRBJ1-2; D uncertain. V lost 6 bases, J lost 6 bases, and 8 bases lay in between. Looked up from germline, CDR1 is SGHAT and CDR2 is FQNNGV. CDR3 length: 11 residues. CDR3 residues: CASSEPDGYTF. CDR3 in DNA: TGTGCCAGCAGTGAGCCCGATGGCTACACCTTC.

The V and J genes are TRBV9 and TRBJ2-1; 11 nucleotides match TRBD2. Germline CDR1 and CDR2: SGDLS and YYNGEE. V gave up 0 bases and J gave up 5 bases; unmatched junction bases: 1. CDR3 length: 15 residues. CDR3 amino acids: CASSVETSGNNEQFF. The CDR3, as DNA: TGTGCCAGCAGCGTAGAGACTAGCGGGAACAATGAGCAGTTCTTC.

There are a few counts of this clone. This chain connects TRBV7-2 to TRBJ2-3; TRBD2 matches at 13 bases. V was clipped by 4 bases and J by 10 bases; unmatched bases: 8. The CDR3 runs to 15 residues. CDR1 and CDR2 from the germline V gene are SGHTA and FQGNSA. The DNA for the CDR3 is TGTGCCAGCAGCTCCACTAGCGGGGGGGCTTCTCCGCAGTATTTT. Translation gives CASSSTSGGASPQYF. The full variable domain, in which reference TRBV7-2 and TRBJ2-3 provide the parts outside the CDR3, is GAGVSQSPSNKVTEKGKDVELRCDPISGHTALYWYRQSLGQGLEFLIYFQGNSAPDKSGLPSDRFSAERTGGSVSTLTIQRTQQEDSAVYLCASSSTSGGASPQYFGPGTRLTVL.

The V call is TRBV4-2, the J call TRBJ2-3; D might be TRBD2 (6 bases). From germline, CDR1 is LGHNA and CDR2 YNFKEQ. Trimming took off 4 bases at V and 9 bases at J, with 14 bases between the two ends. This CDR3 has 13 amino acids. The CDR3 DNA is TGTGCCAGCAGCCCCGCACCGGGAGACACGCAGTATTTT. Translation gives CASSPAPGDTQYF.

The chain has TRBV9 and TRBJ2-5, with 9 bases lining up with TRBD2. With 0 bases clipped from V and 2 bases from J, the junction kept 5 bases outside the gene matches. The germline gives CDR1 SGDLS, CDR2 YYNGEE. This CDR3 has 16 amino acids. CDR3 region: CASSVAQAGGQETQYF. In DNA, the CDR3 is TGTGCCAGCAGCGTAGCTCAGGCGGGGGGGCAAGAGACCCAGTACTTC.

The V call is TRBV27, the J call TRBJ2-1; 10 nucleotides agree with TRBD2. V was pared by 2 bases and J by 11 bases, with 9 bases of the junction left unmatched. The CDR3 is 15 amino acids. Germline CDR1 and CDR2: MNHEY and SMNVEV (reference sequence). The DNA of the CDR3 is TGTGCCAGCAGTTTAACCAGCGGGGGGGTTATTCAGCAGTTCTTC. Translated, it gives CASSLTSGGVIQQFF.

V is TRBV10-3 and J is TRBJ2-1; TRBD2 matches 9 bases. The CDR3 has 15 amino acids. Looked up from germline, CDR1 is ENHRY and CDR2 is SYGVKD. J lost 7 bases, V lost 6 bases, and 10 bases had no gene match. The CDR3: CAISLAGANRNEQFF. CDR3 sequence (DNA): TGTGCCATCAGCTTAGCGGGAGCTAATAGGAATGAGCAGTTCTTC.

This chain joins TRBV27 and TRBJ1-1; 9 bases align to TRBD1. The CDR3 runs 17 residues. Unmatched junction bases numbered 15, after V lost 6 bases and J lost 4 bases. Germline V gene data show CDR1 as MNHEY and CDR2 as SMNVEV (reference sequence). As DNA, the CDR3 is TGTGCCAGCAGCCTGACAGGGGGGGCACTTTGGGTCACTGAAGCTTTCTTT. It is translated as CASSLTGGALWVTEAFF.

This chain connects TRBV9 to TRBJ1-6; 9 bases match TRBD1. The CDR3 spans 14 residues. Germline V lookup: CDR1 SGDLS, CDR2 YYNGEE. V lost 5 bases to trimming and J lost 7 bases; unmatched junction nucleotides: 4. CDR3 DNA: TGTGCCAGCAGTCTGACAGGGGGAAATTCACCCCTCCACTTT. This translates into CASSLTGGNSPLHF.

The genes are TRBV28 and TRBJ2-1; 7 bases are shared with TRBD1. Germline-derived CDR1 and CDR2 are MDHEN and SYDVKM. The CDR3 spans 18 residues. The trim removed 6 bases at V and 2 bases at J, leaving 16 bases unmatched. CDR3 sequence: CASSRSPVRDSTYNEQFF. The DNA for the CDR3 is TGTGCCAGCAGCAGGAGTCCAGTCCGGGACAGCACCTACAATGAGCAGTTCTTC.

The chain has TRBV2 and TRBJ1-1; D is perhaps TRBD1 (6 bases). V lost 4 bases and J lost 4, with 16 bases in between. Germline V CDR1 and CDR2: SNHLY, FYNNEI. The CDR3 length is 15 residues. CDR3 protein: CASSADRSASTEAFF. DNA of the CDR3: TGTGCCAGCAGTGCTGACAGGTCGGCGAGCACTGAAGCTTTCTTT.

In DNA, the CDR3 is TGCAGCGTTGTGGCGGAAACCTACAATGAGCAGTTCTTC. Protein sequence: CSVVAETYNEQFF. V is TRBV29-1 and J is TRBJ2-1; D unresolved. The ends were cut back, 4 bases at V and 2 bases at J, with 9 bases in the middle. CDR3 length: 13 amino acids. From germline, CDR1 is SQVTM and CDR2 ANQGSEA.

In regard to this clone: Distinct nucleotide sequences in the sample also encode this CDR3. This chain links TRBV6-5 with TRBJ2-5; 7 positions agree with TRBD2. The junction had 1 base not matched to a gene; V was cut back by 0 bases and J by 3 bases. CDR1 MNHEY and CDR2 SVGAGI come from the germline V gene. The CDR3 is 14 amino acids. The DNA of the CDR3 is TGTGCCAGCAGTTACTCCACTAGCGAAGAGACCCAGTACTTC. This codes for CASSYSTSEETQYF.

The chain combines TRBV19 with TRBJ1-5; the D gene is possibly TRBD1 (6 bases). Germline CDR1 LNHDA, CDR2 SQIVND (reference sequence). Trimming left V 8 bases short and J 3 bases short, with 11 bases between. CDR3 length: 13 residues. The CDR3 sequence is CASQTGINQPQHF. The CDR3 DNA sequence: TGTGCCAGTCAAACAGGGATCAATCAGCCCCAGCATTTT.

V usage is TRBV10-3 and J usage is TRBJ2-3; TRBD1 agrees at 8 bases. CDR3 length: 14 residues. The germline V gene has CDR1 ENHRY and CDR2 SYGVKD. With V trimmed by 6 bases and J by 0 bases, 2 bases remained unmatched. CDR3: CAIRRQGSTDTQYF. The CDR3 bases are TGTGCCATCAGGAGACAGGGGAGCACAGATACGCAGTATTTT.

The genes are TRBV25-1 and TRBJ1-4; D ambiguous. The length of the CDR3 is 14 residues. Germline-derived CDR1 and CDR2 are MGHDK and SYGVNS. Trimming removed 5 bases from V and 0 bases from J, with 7 bases in between. In DNA form, the CDR3 reads TGTGCCAGCAGTCGGGTTGCAACTAATGAAAAACTGTTTTTT. It specifies CASSRVATNEKLFF.

This chain links TRBV6-5 with TRBJ2-3, with D perhaps TRBD1 (5 bases). This CDR3 is 14 amino acids long. CDR1 is MNHEY, CDR2 SVGAGI, per germline. V lost 11 bases to trimming and J lost 1 base, with 16 bases between them. Here the CDR3 reads CASRAGLGTDTQYF. CDR3 coding DNA: TGTGCCTCCCGAGCAGGGTTGGGCACAGATACGCAGTATTTT.

CDR3 DNA sequence: TGTGCCAGTAGTTGGGACAGGGTGAGCACTGAAGCTTTCTTT. Amino acid sequence: CASSWDRVSTEAFF. This rearrangement joins TRBV19 to TRBJ1-1; 9 nucleotides align to TRBD1. CDR1 is LNHDA, CDR2 SQIVND, per germline (reference sequence). This CDR3 spans 14 amino acids. The ends lost 5 bases at V and 4 bases at J; junction bases unmatched: 5. Full variable domain (missing parts from reference TRBV19 and TRBJ1-1): DGGITQSPKYLFRKEGQNVTLSCEQNLNHDAMYWYRQDPGQGLRLIYYSQIVNDFQKGDIAEGYSVSREKKESFPLTVTSAQKNPTAFYLCASSWDRVSTEAFFGQGTRLTVV.

The CDR3 reads CASSFGRAQETQYF. The CDR3 bases are TGTGCCAGCAGCTTCGGGAGGGCCCAAGAGACCCAGTACTTC. V and J are TRBV5-5 and TRBJ2-5; 8 positions agree with TRBD2. The J segment lost 1 base and the V segment lost 2 bases, leaving 1 base of the junction unmatched. The CDR3 covers 14 residues. Looked up from germline, CDR1 is SGHKS and CDR2 is YYEKEE (reference sequence).

V and J are TRBV2 and TRBJ1-2, with TRBD1 matching 8 bases. Trimming at V came to 1 base and at J to 4 bases, leaving 8 bases not matched to a gene. CDR1 and CDR2 (germline): SNHLY, FYNNEI. The length of the CDR3 is 16 residues. The CDR3 here is CASSEGPPDRGYGYTF. The CDR3 coding sequence is TGTGCCAGCAGTGAAGGACCCCCCGACAGGGGCTATGGCTACACCTTC.

This clone was counted between two and nine times. V usage is TRBV7-9 and J usage is TRBJ2-7, with D unclear. The CDR3 contains 14 residues. The V gene's germline CDR1 is SEHNR and CDR2 FQNEAQ (reference sequence). The V end lost 5 bases, the J end lost 2 bases, and 13 bases lay between the germline ends. The CDR3 protein is CASSLGSTAYEQYF. The CDR3 coding sequence is TGTGCCAGCAGCCTTGGAAGCACAGCCTACGAGCAGTACTTC.

The J gene is TRBJ2-1, the V gene TRBV6-2 or TRBV6-3; 8 bases map to TRBD2. The J segment lost 6 bases and the V segment lost 0 bases, leaving 10 bases of the junction unmatched. The CDR3 consists of 17 residues. Germline CDR1 and CDR2: MNHEY and SVGEGT. CDR3: CASSYSRVSGRGNEQFF. CDR3 in DNA: TGTGCCAGCAGTTACTCGAGAGTAAGCGGGAGAGGCAATGAGCAGTTCTTC.